This is a list of T cell receptor beta chains from one sample in a study of OX40 agonist ivuxolimab in advanced cancers. Here immunoSEQ multiplex PCR was the method, and the copy in TCRdb shows in-frame clones only, minus some. The table has 55,000 to 90,000 clones, roughly 80% seen once; the top ten hold approximately 1.1%. The sequences come from CD4+ or CD8+ T cells sorted from blood, collected in a trial of the OX40 agonist ivuxolimab. These receptors all come from an adult with an advanced solid tumor such as melanoma, head and neck, liver or kidney cancer. Both conserved end residues are trimmed from each CDR3. The order of the fields is V gene, J gene, CDR3 protein.

TRBV4-2	TRBJ1-4	ASSRNIGTGLEKLF
TRBV2	TRBJ2-7	ASRERFLVEQY
TRBV7-2	TRBJ1-5	ASSLRTANTSNRNQPQH
TRBV9	TRBJ1-1	ASSPRQPNTEAF
TRBV28	TRBJ1-2	ASKDSNYGYT
TRBV6-1	TRBJ2-3	ASSIQLTRTDTQY
TRBV6-6	TRBJ1-5	ASSYGRGSNQPQH
TRBV14	TRBJ1-1	ASSQEYGGEAF
TRBV25-1	TRBJ1-6	ASSAGLYNSPLH
TRBV29-1	TRBJ1-3	SVEVSDTIY
TRBV19	TRBJ2-7	ASNRDSETYEQY
TRBV29-1	TRBJ2-7	SVESQSFLREQY
TRBV10-3	TRBJ1-2	AIRAPLPYGYGYT
TRBV7-9	TRBJ2-1	ASSSQRYNEQF
TRBV7-9	TRBJ1-2	ASSASGQWGYT
TRBV11-3	TRBJ2-1	ASSEGQADNEQF
TRBV30	TRBJ1-2	AWSTGQGRNT
TRBV28	TRBJ1-2	ASSSVTGRLNYGYT
TRBV19	TRBJ2-5	ASSISHLYQETQY
TRBV7-9	TRBJ1-1	ASSFTGRNTEAF
TRBV18	TRBJ2-7	ASSGTASSYEQY
TRBV11-2	TRBJ2-2	ASSLVDSWDPGELF
TRBV7-2	TRBJ1-3	ASSSRQGSGNTIY
TRBV4-1	TRBJ2-3	ASSQVASGRRTDTQY
TRBV7-9	TRBJ2-1	ASEGTSGASSYNEQF
TRBV20-1	TRBJ2-5	SAGVETQY
TRBV10-1	TRBJ2-3	ASSPSGTVRADTQY
TRBV6-1	TRBJ1-5	ASSDLDNQPQH
TRBV6-6	TRBJ2-2	ASAAFGELF
TRBV5-6	TRBJ2-7	ASSLTGLGSYEQY
TRBV27	TRBJ1-1	ASSRQGVRGVTEAF
TRBV5-1	TRBJ2-5	ASSLRTGKQETQY
TRBV5-1	TRBJ2-5	ASSLAMTGTQY
TRBV30	TRBJ1-1	AWTRGATALTTSNTEAF
TRBV27	TRBJ1-1	ASSLYRQGAEAF
TRBV6-1	TRBJ2-2	ASKQGNTGELF
TRBV7-9	TRBJ1-2	ASSLNPNYGYT
TRBV6-5	TRBJ2-7	ASSRQGPYEQY
TRBV2	TRBJ2-3	ASSDRGRTDTQY
TRBV7-2	TRBJ2-1	ASSFSNIEQF
TRBV5-1	TRBJ2-3	ASSLLGLRTDTQY
TRBV11-1	TRBJ2-3	ASSLAGFSTDTQY
TRBV25-1	TRBJ2-5	ASSGGLRKTQY
TRBV28	TRBJ1-2	ASSLLQGNYGYT
TRBV19	TRBJ2-2	ASRGAGKANTGELF
TRBV18	TRBJ2-7	ASSPGHPYEQY
TRBV5-1	TRBJ1-5	ASSLWGVDSNQPQH
TRBV20-1	TRBJ2-3	SARGWDTQY
TRBV29-1	TRBJ1-2	SVSGIHGYT